Included here is one T cell receptor beta chain sequence, with context. The entry originates in a study of identical twins. The V end lost 2 bases, the J end lost 3 bases, and 10 bases lay between the germline ends. CDR3 length: 14 residues. Germline CDR1 reads MNHEY; CDR2 reads SMNVEV (reference sequence). TCRdb processed the 5' RACE reads anew with MiXCR; each CDR3 protein has one entry. This table has roughly 230,000 distinct CDR3 sequences, approximately 8.3% appearing once. These sequences were also reported in another study, on yellow fever vaccine responses in identical twins.

The genes are TRBV27 and TRBJ1-1, with D uncertain. Sample: CD8+ T cells sorted from blood. The receptor comes from a woman under 30 in good health. The CDR3, as DNA: TGTGCCAGCAGTTTAAGGAATAGGGACACTGAAGCTTTCTTT. Its translation is CASSLRNRDTEAFF.